Listed here is a single TCR beta chain. Trimming stripped 4 bases from V and 5 bases from J, with 17 bases between. CDR1 is SGHAT, CDR2 FQNNGV, per germline. The CDR3 runs to 15 residues. This sample is part of a study of spatial heterogeneity in lung cancer. Study as a whole: Combinations of a unique TCR and a UMI were tallied in raw reads, and on average each appeared more than ten times.

TCRdb passed the 5' RACE reads through MiXCR, listing each CDR3 protein once. The sample includes tens of thousands of distinct CDR3 sequences, less than 15% of them seen just once. Time point described: sample taken at primary tumor resection. Sequencing was performed on whole RNA extracted from tumor and nontumor lung tissue, or from frozen PBMC, and the material was left unsorted. The TCR originated in a male donor with early-stage non-small cell lung cancer. Sequences were derived from PBMCs, sampled at surgery. The rearrangement joins TRBV11-2 to TRBJ1-2; D gene ambiguous. The DNA for the CDR3 is TGTGCCAGCAGCTCCTGGACGGAACCTGGGTATGGCTACACCTTC. Its translation is CASSSWTEPGYGYTF.